Shown below are 4 T cell receptor beta chains from a single sample sequenced in a study of OX40 agonist ivuxolimab in advanced cancers. Produced via immunoSEQ multiplex PCR; TCRdb's table is partial and in-frame only. The table records some 34,000 clones, less than 80% of them present only once. Sequenced here: CD4+ or CD8+ T cells sorted from blood, sampled in a trial of the OX40 agonist ivuxolimab. The receptors originated from an adult with an advanced solid tumor such as melanoma, head and neck, liver or kidney cancer.

This chain links TRBV19 with TRBJ1-1; D possibly corresponds to TRBD1 (5 bases). Deletions cut 6 bases from V and 2 bases from J, with 16 bases between. The germline gives CDR1 LNHDA, CDR2 SQIVND (reference sequence). This CDR3 region has 15 residues. The CDR3 DNA is TGTGCCAGTAGACATCCTGGGACGGTAAACACTGAAGCTTTCTTT. This translates into CASRHPGTVNTEAFF.

The V and J genes are TRBV7-6 and TRBJ2-5; D is uncertain. The end of the DNA is better explained by TRBJ2-7, so the J call may be wrong. CDR3 length: 14 residues. CDR1 SGHVS and CDR2 FNYEAQ come from the germline V gene. The CDR3 is CASSPQGSLYEQYF. For the CDR3, the DNA is TGTGCCAGCAGCCCGCAAGGCAGCCTCTACGAGCAGTACTTC.

V gene TRBV30 combines with J gene TRBJ2-1, with TRBD1 matching 10 bases. Germline CDR1 is GTSNPN and CDR2 is SVGIG (reference sequence). J gave up 7 bases and V 4 bases, and 4 bases lay outside the gene matches. This CDR3 has 13 amino acids. The CDR3 sequence: CAWKGQGLNEQFF. In DNA, the CDR3 is TGTGCCTGGAAGGGACAGGGGCTTAATGAGCAGTTCTTC. Complete variable domain (other parts from reference TRBV30 and TRBJ2-1): SQTIHQWPATLVQPVGSPLSLECTVEGTSNPNLYWYRQAAGRGLQLLFYSVGIGQISSEVPQNLSASRPQDRQFILSSKKLLLSDSGFYLCAWKGQGLNEQFFGPGTRLTVL.

The V call is TRBV2, the J call TRBJ2-2; 15 bases are shared with TRBD2. The CDR3 runs to 16 residues. The germline V gene encodes CDR1 SNHLY and CDR2 FYNNEI. J was trimmed by 3 bases and V by 6 bases; bases with no gene match: 2. CDR3 in DNA: TGTGCCAGCAGAGGGACTAGCGGGAGGTACACCGGGGAGCTGTTTTTT. Amino acids: CASRGTSGRYTGELFF.